The 9 T cell receptor beta chains listed next were all sequenced from one sample in a study of OX40 agonist ivuxolimab in advanced cancers. Clones were read by immunoSEQ multiplex PCR, and TCRdb kept only the in-frame ones, dropping some. Among about 73,000 clones, roughly 92% were seen once, and the ten largest hold approximately 0.45%. The specimen was CD4+ or CD8+ T cells sorted from blood, collected in a trial of the OX40 agonist ivuxolimab. These receptors all stem from an adult with an advanced solid tumor such as melanoma, head and neck, liver or kidney cancer.

The chain carries TRBV7-2 and TRBJ1-3, with D possibly TRBD1 on 5 matching bases. V shed 6 bases and J shed 7 bases, with 19 bases lying between them. This CDR3 spans 15 amino acids. Per the germline V gene, CDR1 is SGHTA and CDR2 is FQGNSA. The CDR3 sequence: CASRTGGTKGNTIYF. In nucleotides, the CDR3 is TGTGCCAGCAGGACGGGGGGGACCAAAGGGAACACCATATATTTT.

The chain joins TRBV19 to TRBJ2-1, with 9 nucleotides matching TRBD1. The CDR3 consists of 14 residues. V was clipped by 8 bases and J by 9 bases; unmatched bases: 11. CDR1 is LNHDA and CDR2 is SQIVND in the germline V gene (reference sequence). The CDR3 loop reads CASEPGTGTGEQFF. The CDR3 nucleotides are TGTGCCAGTGAGCCCGGGACAGGGACGGGTGAGCAGTTCTTC.

J is TRBJ2-7 and V is TRBV7-9, with TRBD2 identical over 10 bases. Germline CDR1 is SEHNR and CDR2 is FQNEAQ (reference sequence). The V gene end was trimmed by 5 bases and the J gene end by 7 bases; junction bases not matched to a gene: 8. The length of the CDR3 is 14 residues. CDR3: CASSLWTSGEEQYF. Written as DNA, the CDR3 is TGTGCCAGCAGCCTCTGGACTAGCGGAGAGGAGCAGTACTTC.

J is TRBJ2-1 and V is TRBV19, with D maybe TRBD1 (5 bases). With 7 bases removed from V and 9 bases from J, the gap between germline ends came to 16 bases. Germline lookup yields CDR1 LNHDA and CDR2 SQIVND (reference sequence). This CDR3 contains 13 residues. The CDR3 DNA reads as TGTGCCAGTACCCGGGTTTTCCAGGGTGAGCAGTTCTTC. This gives the protein CASTRVFQGEQFF.

The V gene is TRBV5-1, the J gene TRBJ2-7; 9 bases line up with TRBD1. Germline CDR1 SGHRS, CDR2 YFSETQ. This CDR3 is 15 amino acids long. The V and J ends lost 4 bases and 6 bases, in that order; junction bases with no gene match: 11. The DNA for the CDR3 is TGCGCCAGCAGCAGCCCAACAGGGGGCACGGGCGAGCAGTACTTC. This sequence encodes CASSSPTGGTGEQYF.

The chain is built from TRBV6-1 and TRBJ2-1; a possible D gene is TRBD2 (6 bases). This CDR3 spans 15 amino acids. The V end lost 5 bases, the J end lost 2 bases, and 13 bases lay between the germline ends. Germline V gene lookup returns CDR1 MNHNS and CDR2 SASEGT. The CDR3 DNA sequence: TGTGCCAGCAGTCAAATTAGCGGAGCCTACAATGAGCAGTTCTTC. It encodes CASSQISGAYNEQFF.

J is TRBJ2-3 and V is TRBV19; 16 nucleotides agree with TRBD2. In germline, CDR1 is LNHDA, CDR2 SQIVND (reference sequence). There are 16 residues in the CDR3. With 4 bases clipped from V and 5 bases from J, the junction kept 3 bases outside the gene matches. CDR3 in DNA: TGTGCCAGTAGTACGGGACTAGCGGGAGGGCTAGATACGCAGTATTTT. Residues: CASSTGLAGGLDTQYF.

The rearrangement links TRBV19 to TRBJ1-5, with TRBD1 matching 11 bases. CDR3 length: 13 residues. Per germline, CDR1 LNHDA and CDR2 SQIVND (reference sequence). J gave up 8 bases and V 4 bases, and 1 base lay outside the gene matches. The CDR3 bases are TGTGCCAGTAGTAGGGACAGGGGGAAGCCCCAGCATTTT. This translates into CASSRDRGKPQHF.

The rearrangement uses TRBV19 and TRBJ1-2; the match to TRBD1 covers 8 bases. This CDR3 region has 14 residues. Per the germline V gene, CDR1 is LNHDA and CDR2 is SQIVND (reference sequence). V dropped 5 bases and J dropped 0; count of bases not matched to a gene: 2. Written as DNA, the CDR3 is TGTGCCAGTAGTTCGGACAGGGCTAACTATGGCTACACCTTC. This sequence encodes CASSSDRANYGYTF.